This paragraph covers one T cell receptor (beta chain) sequence. Its target is unknown. This specimen comes from a study of CD8+CD57+ T cells in acquired aplastic anemia. Study background: When averaged, DNA from sorted CD4+ and CD8+ cells came to around 3.4 ug.

For sequencing, patients were chosen who had shown expansion of CD8+CD57+ cells by flow cytometry. All patients had severe acquired aplastic anemia. Study conclusions and caveats: The same twenty-nine CD8+ CDR3 sequences occurred in patients and in controls.

The use of genomic DNA as template underpinned the TCR beta VDJ and CDR3 profiling. TCRdb itself ran the reads through MiXCR, one entry per CDR3 protein. The data show around 430,000 distinct CDR3 sequences, with under 40% seen just once and approximately 0.82% held by the top ten. The sequence came from a human donor with aplastic anemia. What was sequenced was sorted CD4+, CD8+, or CD8+CD57+ T cells (not recorded which) from PBMCs.

CDR3 nucleotide sequence: TGTGCCTGGAGGTTTGCGGCAGTTGGAGAGCAGTACTTC. Its translation is CAWRFAAVGEQYF. The chain has TRBV30 and TRBJ2-7, with D unresolved. Germline CDR1 reads GTSNPN; CDR2 reads SVGIG (reference sequence). The CDR3 is 13 amino acids. Trimming removed 3 bases from V and 7 bases from J, with 16 bases in between.